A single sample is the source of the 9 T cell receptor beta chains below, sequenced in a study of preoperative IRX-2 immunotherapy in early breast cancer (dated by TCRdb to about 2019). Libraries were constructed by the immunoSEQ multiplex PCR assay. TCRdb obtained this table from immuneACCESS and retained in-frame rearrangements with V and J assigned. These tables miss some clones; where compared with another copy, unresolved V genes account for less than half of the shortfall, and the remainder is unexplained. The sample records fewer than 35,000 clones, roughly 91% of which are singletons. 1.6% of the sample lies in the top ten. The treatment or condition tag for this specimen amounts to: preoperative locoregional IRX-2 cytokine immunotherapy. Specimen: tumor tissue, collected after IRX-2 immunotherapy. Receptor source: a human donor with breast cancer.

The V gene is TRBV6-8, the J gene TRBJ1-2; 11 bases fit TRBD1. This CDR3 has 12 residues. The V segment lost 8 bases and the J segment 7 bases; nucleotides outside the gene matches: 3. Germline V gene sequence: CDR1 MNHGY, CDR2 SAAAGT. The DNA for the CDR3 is TGTGCCAGCGGGGACAGGGGGTTTGGCTACACCTTC. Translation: CASGDRGFGYTF.

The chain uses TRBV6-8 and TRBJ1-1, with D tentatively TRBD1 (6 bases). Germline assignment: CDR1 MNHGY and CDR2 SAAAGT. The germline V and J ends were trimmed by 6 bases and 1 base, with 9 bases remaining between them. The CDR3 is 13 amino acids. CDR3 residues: CASSSDRNTEAFF. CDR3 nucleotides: TGTGCCAGCAGCTCGGACAGGAACACTGAAGCTTTCTTT.

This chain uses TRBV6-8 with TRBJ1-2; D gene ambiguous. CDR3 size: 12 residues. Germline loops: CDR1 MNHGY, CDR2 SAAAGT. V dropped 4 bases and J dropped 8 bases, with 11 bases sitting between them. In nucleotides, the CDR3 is TGTGCCAGCAGTTGGGCGGGGATCGGCTACACCTTC. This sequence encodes CASSWAGIGYTF.

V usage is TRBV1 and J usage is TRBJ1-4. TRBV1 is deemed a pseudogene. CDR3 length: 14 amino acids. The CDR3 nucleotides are TGCGCCAGCAGCCAATTCAGGGACGGTGAAAAACTGTTTTTT. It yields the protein CASSQFRDGEKLFF.

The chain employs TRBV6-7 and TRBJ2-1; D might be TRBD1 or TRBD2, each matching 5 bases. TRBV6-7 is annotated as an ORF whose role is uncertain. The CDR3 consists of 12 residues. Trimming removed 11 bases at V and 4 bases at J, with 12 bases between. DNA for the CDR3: TGTGCCTCCAGGGAGAAATACAATGAGCAGTTCTTC. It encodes CASREKYNEQFF.

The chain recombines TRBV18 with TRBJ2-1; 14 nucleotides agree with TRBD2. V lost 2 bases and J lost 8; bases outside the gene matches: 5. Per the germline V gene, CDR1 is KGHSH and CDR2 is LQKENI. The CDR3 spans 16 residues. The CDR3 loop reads CASSPDGLAGGHEQFF. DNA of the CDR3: TGTGCCAGCTCACCAGACGGACTAGCGGGAGGCCATGAGCAGTTCTTC.

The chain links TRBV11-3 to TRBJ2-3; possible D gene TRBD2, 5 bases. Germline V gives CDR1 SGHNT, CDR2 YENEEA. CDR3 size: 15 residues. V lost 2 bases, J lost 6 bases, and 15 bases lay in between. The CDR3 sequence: CASSLLSGPADTQYF. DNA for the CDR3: TGTGCCAGCAGCTTACTAAGCGGCCCGGCGGATACGCAGTATTTT.

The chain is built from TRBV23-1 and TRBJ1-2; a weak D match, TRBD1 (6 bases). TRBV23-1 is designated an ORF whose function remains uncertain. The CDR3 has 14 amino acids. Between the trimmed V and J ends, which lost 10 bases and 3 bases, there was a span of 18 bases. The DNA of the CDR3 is TGCGCCACAAATCGGGCAGGGGAAGACTATGGCTACACCTTC. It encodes CATNRAGEDYGYTF.

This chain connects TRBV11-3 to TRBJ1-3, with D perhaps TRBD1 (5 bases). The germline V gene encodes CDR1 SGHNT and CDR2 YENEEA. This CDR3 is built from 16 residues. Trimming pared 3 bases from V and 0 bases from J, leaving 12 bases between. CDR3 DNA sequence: TGTGCCAGCAGCTTGACAGCTCACCCCTCTGGAAACACCATATATTTT. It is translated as CASSLTAHPSGNTIYF.